This T cell receptor beta chain was obtained from a study of cytomegalovirus exposure and HLA in healthy donors (dated by TCRdb to about 2017). Context from the whole study: An earlier analysis of roughly 500 of the donors reported 276 Gb of sequence data and 95 million to 140 million unique TCR beta sequences obtained from about 200 million T cells. In a later genetic analysis, genome-wide SNP genotypes for about three fifths of the roughly 670 donors were used, and that subset was treated as a discovery cohort. To study patterns of TCR occurrence, a later analysis re-analyzed previously published TCR beta repertoires from several hundred donors and added high-resolution HLA genotyping. Across 398 genotyped donors of the cohort, an average of approximately 240,000 unique TCR beta nucleotide sequences per donor were sequenced, and roughly 20% of those sequences were non-productive. Using immunosequencing, the study profiled T cell repertoires from 500 to 800 subjects and related those repertoires to cytomegalovirus serostatus. Along with the roughly 700-subject first cohort, a separate validation cohort of over 90 different subjects was used. The genetic ancestry cluster associated with self-reported Caucasian donors included about 84% of the roughly 380 genotyped donors. To decide whether each TCR beta V gene segment behaved as functional or pseudogenic, an earlier analysis of approximately 600 of the donors relied on high-throughput TCR beta sequencing. Typing coverage differed by locus: A, B, C, DRB1 and DQB1 were typed in roughly 620-640 donors, DQA1 in about 560, DPA1 in over 600, and DPB1 in 472. The study aimed to test whether signatures of past pathogen exposure could be identified by cataloging public T cell receptors. Every repertoire in the discovery cohort had been generated on one and the same sequencing platform. In the later analysis, no new phenotypic data were used to find candidate immune exposures; instead, reliance was placed on TCR beta sequences and their occurrence across donors. Donor age, sex, ethnicity and CMV serostatus were compiled alongside the repertoire data. Class I and class II HLA loci were covered by the typing at four-digit resolution. High-throughput TCR immunosequencing, statistical association of individual TCRs with disease status, and machine learning were combined to predict cytomegalovirus infection status. Several DR-DQ haplotypes were treated as single units for association and clustering because of strong linkage in the cohort. About 300 gigabases of sequencing data and 70 million to 100 million unique TCR sequences were included in an early release covering roughly 600 HLA-typed donors.

Trimming at the junction amounts to 5 bases on V and 10 bases on J, and the germline ends lie 18 bases apart. Taken from cysteine to phenylalanine, the CDR3 has 13 residues. Only the CDR3 region is kept as DNA, spanning 39 bases read in frame from base 1. CDR1 SGHVS and CDR2 FQNEAQ were looked up in the germline V gene. The library was prepared using the immunoSEQ multiplex PCR assay. For the multiplex PCR, a mixture combining 60 forward primers for TCR Vbeta segments and 13 reverse primers for TCR Jbeta segments was used. The CDR3 region of rearranged TCR beta genes was amplified from genomic DNA by a multiplex PCR assay. On the Illumina HiSeq System, the amplified TCR beta libraries were sequenced as 87-base-pair reads. Per the source publication's procedure: In a later analysis, tens of millions of unique TCR beta chains were counted across the 500 to 850 repertoires, and roughly 11 million of these chains were shared by at least two donors. Raw reads were error-corrected and collapsed into unique sequences by a nearest-neighbor algorithm in which closely related sequences were merged to remove PCR and sequencing errors. CDR3 sequences were aligned to IMGT reference sequences to assign V, D and J gene segments. Each retained sequence needed at least a six-nucleotide match to both a V gene segment and a J gene segment. A rearrangement counted as productive if the CDR3 had no stop codons and remained in frame with V and J, and every other rearrangement counted as non-productive. CDR3 was defined by IMGT convention, running from the second conserved V-encoded cysteine to the conserved J-encoded phenylalanine. Sequences without an unambiguous match to a single V gene segment were excluded from the earlier analysis of a few hundred of the donors. In an earlier analysis of several hundred of the donors, a V segment was called functional when productive rearrangements were above 56.7%, and segregating when the standard deviation between donors exceeded 5%. To diagnose cytomegalovirus status from the catalog of TCR beta chain sequences, a statistical classification framework was built. V and J gene assignment, in a later analysis, came from comparing TCR nucleotide sequences with IMGT/GENE-DB human TR gene sequences. Using the TCRdist pipeline, a later analysis assigned CDR3 sequences along with most-parsimonious VDJ recombination scenarios. In a later analysis, each TCR beta chain was defined by its CDR3 amino acid sequence together with its V-gene family, and reads lacking a unique V-gene family were excluded. A later analysis removed 550 to 650 highly shared, low-generation-probability nucleotide sequences to deal with suspected cross-contamination and a sequencing artifact. In a later analysis, a clonal expansion index was calculated for each public chain from normalized within-repertoire ranks of inferred template counts. A later analysis computed generation probabilities with a VDJ recombination model fitted to out-of-frame rearrangements, and checked the results against IGoR. In a later analysis, TCR-TCR, TCR-HLA and TCR-CMV co-occurrence was scored with hypergeometric tests, and a repertoire-size bias correction was applied to TCR pairs. False discovery rates were estimated in a later analysis by permuting HLA or CMV assignments 20 times. In a later analysis, co-occurring TCRs were grouped with DBSCAN, and TCRdist sequence similarity was added when clustering was performed within HLA-allele-positive subsets. Repertoires with fewer than 30,000 or more than 120,000 public chains, plus five repertoires with anomalous nucleotide sharing, were excluded from co-occurrence clustering. In its TCRdb copy, this immuneACCESS table keeps in-frame sequences only and misses some clones. Where compared with another copy, unresolved V genes explain less than half of these, and the others have no known cause. V, J and clone size are taken as reported in that table, and D and trimming were inferred from the DNA itself. This sample comprises 95,000 to 120,000 clones, 60% to 80% of them detected only once. The top ten clones comprise approximately 5% of the sample.

What the research found in general, with its limitations: Most TCR sequences were observed very rarely across donors, whereas some public TCRs were present in many individuals. The study listed 150 to 200 TCR beta chains as associated with cytomegalovirus. Because HLA typing was unavailable for some donors at each locus, only the typed subset was used in association tests. Linkage disequilibrium might explain the correlated functional status among segregating V segments, but an unknown experimental factor could not be ruled out. A later genetic analysis associated a missense DCLRE1C variant with V-gene and J-gene trimming of TCR beta chains, and an independent cohort replicated the association. The classifier was reported to diagnose cytomegalovirus status with high specificity and sensitivity in both the original and validation cohorts. Sequencing depth was assumed to be roughly uniform across donors in the presence/absence analyses, though that assumption may not hold. When HLA alleles, especially DR and DQ, strongly co-occurred, TCR associations were difficult to assign to individual alleles. Some IMGT-functional V segments, including TRBV6-2 and TRBV6-3, could not be distinguished by the 87-base-pair reads and were therefore excluded. The authors suggested that the approach could potentially be generalized to other disease states and immunological phenotypes. A further reported finding was that TCR beta sequences accurately predicted the HLA-A and HLA-B alleles for most subjects in the first cohort. Most CMV-associated TCR beta chains appeared to be HLA-restricted in a later analysis, and the HLA associations seemed to be driven largely by CMV exposure. At a false discovery rate of 0.05, a later analysis linked 15,000 to 20,000 TCR beta sequences to specific HLA alleles. This cohort had only TCR beta chains sequenced, and the lack of alpha or paired-chain data limited which features could be detected. A few of the identified cytomegalovirus-associated TCR beta chains were confirmed in vitro to be specific for cytomegalovirus antigens. The only immune exposure information available for the cohort was CMV serostatus. According to a later genetic analysis, donors in an Asian-associated ancestry cluster had fewer N-insertions in productive TCRs than the approximately 610-donor mean. Several of the top co-occurrence clusters appeared to be linked to parvovirus B19, influenza, CMV and Epstein-Barr virus, according to a later analysis. In a later analysis, the rate of TCR association differed among HLA loci, with DRB1 alleles having the most associated TCRs and HLA-C alleles having the fewest. Because counts were too low, around 17 rarely observed V segments, including chromosome 9 orphons, were left out of the earlier analysis of some 640 of the donors. The sequencing pipeline was judged likely to have produced a cluster of highly shared sequence variants as a technical artifact. Broadly in line with IMGT annotations, most TCR beta V segments showed up in productive rearrangements about 90% or about 30% of the time in an earlier analysis of roughly 590 of the donors. In a later analysis, HLA-associated TCR beta chains showed more clonal expansion and lower generation probabilities than non-associated chains that were equally common.

About this clone itself: The antigen this receptor binds is unknown. Per-base quality was not reported, and no clone a single base away is much larger than it. The sample carries other DNA sequences with the same CDR3.

In total, roughly 670 healthy bone marrow donors made up the cohort. At the time of sampling, all cohort members were nominally healthy, though unrecorded immune exposures were likely present. The donor tested CMV seropositive, placing the donor among the roughly 270 seropositive members of the cohort. A peripheral blood sample was provided by each donor, and peripheral blood mononuclear cells were used for TCR beta sequencing. Genomic DNA extraction from the blood cell samples was performed with the Qiagen DNeasy Blood Extraction Kit. The rearranged chain carries TRBV7-8 and TRBJ2-7, with no confidently assigned D gene. The TCR originated in a woman between 25 and 40 years old in good health and CMV-seropositive. The sample consisted of PBMCs. CDR3 reads: CASSQIPDSEQYF. The DNA reads TGTGCCAGCAGCCAAATCCCCGACTCCGAACAGTACTTC.